Included here is one TCR beta chain sequence, with context. This sample stems from a study of technical replicates of blood from several donors. The CDR3 consists of 14 residues. CDR1 and CDR2 from the germline V gene are SGHKS and YYEKEE (reference sequence). After removal of 0 bases from V and 7 bases from J, the junction contained 6 bases not matched to a gene. Using immunoSEQ multiplex PCR, the repertoire was profiled, and TCRdb retains in-frame clones only, with some absent. The sample lists about 75,000 clones; 90% to 95% were seen once. The gene calls are TRBV5-5 and TRBJ2-7; 8 bases are shared with TRBD1. This TCR was sampled from a human donor in good health. Some clones in this sample may be carry-over from other donors' samples. The sequenced material came from T cells isolated from PBMCs. The CDR3 DNA reads TGTGCCAGCAGCTTGGAGACAGGGGTTCGGGAGCAGTACTTC. The encoded protein is CASSLETGVREQYF.